The 13 T cell receptor beta chains below were found in one sample sequenced in a study of cytomegalovirus exposure and HLA in healthy donors. Some clones are missing from TCRdb's copy, which holds only in-frame ones; the method was immunoSEQ multiplex PCR. The sample lists a few hundred thousand clones, just over 85% occurring once. The sequencing sample was made of PBMCs. All receptors derive from a young woman in good health and CMV-seronegative.

V gene TRBV4-3 combines with J gene TRBJ1-2; 7 nucleotides match TRBD1. This CDR3 spans 16 amino acids. Germline lookup yields CDR1 LGHNA and CDR2 YSLEER. Losses at the gene ends were 0 bases for V and 4 bases for J; bases not matched to a gene: 8. CDR3: CASSQEADRYSYGYTF. Written as DNA, the CDR3 is TGCGCCAGCAGCCAAGAAGCGGACAGGTATTCCTATGGCTACACCTTC.

This clone was observed a single time. The chain carries TRBV28 and TRBJ2-7, with 14 bases identical to TRBD2. The CDR3 loop spans 16 amino acids. CDR1 MDHEN and CDR2 SYDVKM come from the germline V gene. The junction had 13 bases not matched to a gene; V was cut back by 6 bases and J by 9 bases. The CDR3: CASSDHTGLAGVLQYF. CDR3 DNA: TGTGCCAGCAGCGACCACACGGGACTAGCGGGAGTCTTGCAGTACTTC.

The chain employs TRBV9 and TRBJ2-6; 12 nucleotides align to TRBD1. Germline lookup yields CDR1 SGDLS and CDR2 YYNGEE. The ends lost 3 bases at V and 3 bases at J; junction bases unmatched: 4. This CDR3 contains 17 residues. The CDR3 spells CASSAGQGAFGANVLTF. CDR3 DNA: TGTGCCAGCAGCGCGGGACAGGGGGCTTTTGGGGCCAACGTCCTGACTTTC.

The genes are TRBV19 and TRBJ1-1; D not certain. This CDR3 has 11 residues. V lost 5 bases, J lost 4 bases, and 5 bases lay in between. Looked up from germline, CDR1 is LNHDA and CDR2 is SQIVND (reference sequence). CDR3 DNA sequence: TGTGCCAGTAGTGGCCCCACTGAAGCTTTCTTT. Translating gives CASSGPTEAFF.

The chain employs TRBV6-5 and TRBJ2-4; possibly TRBD2 for D (5 bases). The germline CDR1 and CDR2 sequences are MNHEY and SVGAGI. This CDR3 has 14 amino acids. The germline V and J ends were trimmed by 5 bases and 6 bases, with 14 bases remaining between them. The CDR3: CASSDYPRGNIQYF. In nucleotides, the CDR3 is TGTGCCAGCAGTGACTACCCCCGGGGAAACATTCAGTACTTC.

This clone came up a few times. V is TRBV5-1 and J is TRBJ1-2; 10 bases align to TRBD1. Germline CDR1 is SGHRS and CDR2 is YFSETQ. The ends lost 1 base at V and 8 bases at J; junction bases unmatched: 8. This CDR3 contains 15 residues. CDR3 nucleotide sequence: TGCGCCAGCAGCTTGATTGACAGGGGGCGAAACGGCTACACCTTC. It yields the protein CASSLIDRGRNGYTF.

The V call is TRBV7-3, the J call TRBJ2-4; D perhaps matches TRBD1 (6 bases). The length of the CDR3 is 16 residues. Germline assignment: CDR1 SGHTA and CDR2 FQGTGA. With 2 bases removed from V and 0 bases from J, the gap between germline ends came to 11 bases. This chain's CDR3 is CASSLAYRVAKNIQYF. CDR3 nucleotides: TGTGCCAGCAGCTTAGCCTACAGGGTAGCCAAAAACATTCAGTACTTC.

The chain joins TRBV2 to TRBJ1-3; D call uncertain. The CDR3 is made up of 16 amino acids. The ends were cut back, 0 bases at V and 0 bases at J, with 9 bases in the middle. The germline V gene has CDR1 SNHLY and CDR2 FYNNEI. CDR3 amino acids: CASSEAGQISGNTIYF. The CDR3 DNA reads as TGTGCCAGCAGTGAAGCTGGGCAGATCTCTGGAAACACCATATATTTT. Full variable domain (outside the CDR3, taken from reference TRBV2 and TRBJ1-3): EPEVTQTPSHQVTQMGQEVILRCVPISNHLYFYWYRQILGQKVEFLVSFYNNEISEKSEIFDDQFSVERPDGSNFTLKIRSTKLEDSAMYFCASSEAGQISGNTIYFGEGSWLTVV.

The chain recombines TRBV5-1 with TRBJ2-7, with 7 positions matching TRBD2. The CDR3 is made up of 15 amino acids. The J segment lost 3 bases and the V segment lost 4 bases, leaving 10 bases of the junction unmatched. Germline CDR1 and CDR2: SGHRS and YFSETQ. The CDR3 reads CASSRTPGGDYEQYF. The CDR3 DNA sequence: TGCGCCAGCAGCCGGACCCCTGGGGGGGACTACGAGCAGTACTTC.

V gene TRBV7-2 combines with J gene TRBJ2-7; the D gene is possibly TRBD2 (5 bases). The CDR3 spans 14 residues. V lost 1 base, J lost 7 bases, and 14 bases lay in between. From germline, CDR1 is SGHTA and CDR2 FQGNSA. The CDR3 sequence is CASSLVGGSGEQYF. CDR3 nucleotides: TGTGCCAGCAGCTTAGTAGGTGGGAGTGGTGAGCAGTACTTC.

V is TRBV5-6 and J is TRBJ2-5; D may be TRBD2 (5 bases). V was cut by 6 bases and J by 5 bases, with 20 bases left in between. This CDR3 comprises 15 residues. Germline CDR1 reads SGHDT; CDR2 reads YYEEEE. CDR3 coding DNA: TGTGCCAGCACCCTCGGAGGATTGGGCAAGGAGACCCAGTACTTC. Protein: CASTLGGLGKETQYF.

The genes are TRBV27 and TRBJ2-7; a weak D match, TRBD1 (6 bases). The CDR3 runs to 15 residues. The germline gives CDR1 MNHEY, CDR2 SMNVEV (reference sequence). V was trimmed by 4 bases and J by 4 bases, leaving 17 bases between them. The CDR3 DNA is TGTGCCAGCAGTTCGTACAGGGATTTGGGGTACGAGCAGTACTTC. Protein: CASSSYRDLGYEQYF.

The chain is built from TRBV30 and TRBJ2-4; D possibly corresponds to TRBD2 (5 bases). Trimming left V 4 bases short and J 1 base short, with 8 bases between. The CDR3 sequence is 13 residues long. In germline, CDR1 is GTSNPN, CDR2 SVGIG (reference sequence). CDR3 loop: CAWISAAKNIQYF. The CDR3 DNA follows: TGTGCCTGGATTAGCGCGGCCAAAAACATTCAGTACTTC.